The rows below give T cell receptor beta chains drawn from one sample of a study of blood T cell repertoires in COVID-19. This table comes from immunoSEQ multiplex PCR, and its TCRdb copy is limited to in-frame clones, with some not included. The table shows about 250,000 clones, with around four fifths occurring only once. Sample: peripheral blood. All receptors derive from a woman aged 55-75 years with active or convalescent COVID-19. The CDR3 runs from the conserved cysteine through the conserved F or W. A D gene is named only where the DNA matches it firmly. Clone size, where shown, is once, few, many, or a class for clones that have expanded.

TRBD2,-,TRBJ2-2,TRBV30,CAWSVGLAVTGELFF,TGTGCCTGGAGTGTGGGACTAGCGGTCACCGGGGAGCTGTTTTTT
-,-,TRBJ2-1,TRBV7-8,CASSSGTLTYNEQFF,TGTGCCAGCAGCTCAGGGACTCTAACCTACAATGAGCAGTTCTTC
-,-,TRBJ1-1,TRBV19,CASSIGRGLNTEAFF,TGTGCCAGTAGTATAGGGCGGGGTTTGAACACTGAAGCTTTCTTT
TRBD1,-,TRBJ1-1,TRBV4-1,CASSQLSDRGTEAFF,TGCGCCAGCAGCCAACTCTCGGACAGGGGGACTGAAGCTTTCTTT
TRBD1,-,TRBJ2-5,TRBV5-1,CASSFAGGREETQYF,TGCGCCAGCAGTTTCGCAGGGGGCCGGGAAGAGACCCAGTACTTC
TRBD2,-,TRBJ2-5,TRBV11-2,CASSLVAWTSGDYQETQYF,TGTGCCAGCAGCTTAGTGGCGTGGACTAGCGGGGACTACCAAGAGACCCAGTACTTC
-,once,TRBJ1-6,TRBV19,CASKGVNSPLHF,TGTGCCTCAAAGGGGGTTAATTCACCCCTCCACTTT
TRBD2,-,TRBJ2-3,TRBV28,CASRAGGFGTDTQYF,TGTGCCAGCAGGGCGGGGGGATTCGGCACAGATACGCAGTATTTT
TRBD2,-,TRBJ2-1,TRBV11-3,CASSRTSGRGNEQFF,TGTGCCAGCAGCCGGACTAGCGGGAGAGGTAATGAGCAGTTCTTC
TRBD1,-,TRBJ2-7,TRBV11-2,CASSFYRAGGRREQYF,TGTGCCAGCAGCTTTTATCGGGCAGGGGGAAGGCGGGAGCAGTACTTC
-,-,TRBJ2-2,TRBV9,CASSVRGPRDTGELFF,TGTGCCAGCAGCGTCAGGGGTCCTAGGGACACCGGGGAGCTGTTTTTT
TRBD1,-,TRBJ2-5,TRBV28,CASRRQGQETQYF,TGTGCCAGCAGGCGACAGGGGCAAGAGACCCAGTACTTC
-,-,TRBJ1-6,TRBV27,CASQPTGSYNSPLHF,TGTGCCAGCCAACCTACGGGCTCCTATAATTCACCCCTCCACTTT
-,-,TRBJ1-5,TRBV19,CASGLGGNNQPQHF,TGTGCCAGTGGTCTGGGGGGAAACAATCAGCCCCAGCATTTT
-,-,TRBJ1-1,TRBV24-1,CATRVGGGTEAFF,TGTGCCACCAGGGTCGGGGGGGGCACTGAAGCTTTCTTT
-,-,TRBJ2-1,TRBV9,CASSVGEPNEQFF,TGTGCCAGCAGCGTTGGAGAGCCCAATGAGCAGTTCTTC
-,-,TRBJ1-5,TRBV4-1,CASSQEVEDNQPQHF,TGCGCCAGCAGCCAAGAGGTGGAGGACAATCAGCCCCAGCATTTT
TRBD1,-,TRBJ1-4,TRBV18,CASSPLQGVYEKLFF,TGTGCCAGCTCACCACTCCAGGGGGTGTATGAAAAACTGTTTTTT
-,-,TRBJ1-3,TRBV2,CASSESVTGNTIYF,TGTGCCAGCAGTGAAAGCGTTACTGGAAACACCATATATTTT
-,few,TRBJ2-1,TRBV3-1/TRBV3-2,CASSHGTISYNEQFF,TGTGCCAGCAGCCACGGGACAATTTCCTACAATGAGCAGTTCTTC
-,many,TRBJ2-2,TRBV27,CASSLAGGTGELFF,TGTGCCAGCAGTTTAGCAGGGGGGACCGGGGAGCTGTTTTTT
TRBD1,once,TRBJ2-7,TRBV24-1,CATSATGVEQYF,TGTGCCACCAGTGCGACAGGGGTCGAGCAGTACTTC
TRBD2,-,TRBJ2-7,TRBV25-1,CASRGSGDLRGQYF,TGTGCCAGCCGAGGCAGCGGGGATCTACGAGGGCAGTACTTC
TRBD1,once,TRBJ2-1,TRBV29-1,CSVFDRETYNEQFF,TGCAGCGTTTTTGACAGGGAGACCTACAATGAGCAGTTCTTC
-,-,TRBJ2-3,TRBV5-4,CASSLDREDTQYF,TGTGCCAGCAGCTTGGACAGGGAAGATACGCAGTATTTT
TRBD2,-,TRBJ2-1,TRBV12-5,CASAILAGGLNEQFF,TGTGCTAGTGCTATTCTAGCGGGAGGTCTCAATGAGCAGTTCTTC
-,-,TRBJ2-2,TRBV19,CASSIVQGGAGELFF,TGTGCCAGTAGTATAGTTCAGGGAGGCGCCGGGGAGCTGTTTTTT
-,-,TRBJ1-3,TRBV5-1,CASSLSGNPGNTIYF,TGCGCCAGCAGCTTGTCAGGGAACCCTGGAAACACCATATATTTT
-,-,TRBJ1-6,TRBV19,CASNRGSGLLSPLHF,TGTGCCAGTAACAGAGGGTCGGGTCTACTTTCACCCCTCCACTTT